This section outlines one TCR beta chain sequence together with its context. Its antigen is currently not known. Nothing much larger sits one base from this clone, and base qualities are not available. This entry comes from a study of OX40 agonist ivuxolimab in advanced cancers. About the investigation overall: Ivuxolimab was an agonistic, fully human IgG2 monoclonal antibody directed against OX40 (CD134), a costimulatory receptor. Patients were allowed to have had prior anti-PD-1, anti-PD-L1 or anti-CTLA-4 therapy, and around 41% of the dose-escalation patients had previously received checkpoint inhibitors. The paper reports the monotherapy dose-escalation portion (N = 52 patients) of the phase I ivuxolimab trial. Partial responses occurred in three dose-escalation patients, of whom one had hepatocellular carcinoma and two had cutaneous melanoma. Intravenous ivuxolimab was administered to patients every 2 weeks at six dose levels: 0.01, 0.1, 0.3, 1.5, 3 and 10 mg/kg. The purpose of peripheral TCRbeta sequencing was to test whether ivuxolimab changed TCR sequence diversity and led to clonal T-cell expansion. Of the roughly 54 patients in dose escalation, some 20 had hepatocellular carcinoma, roughly 15 had melanoma, 9 had renal cell carcinoma and 9 had head and neck cancer. A male proportion of roughly 80% and a mean age of about 60 years, ranging from roughly 23 to 79, were recorded for the dose-escalation cohort. What the research found in general, with its limitations: Clonal expansion of both CD4+ and CD8+ blood T cells was observed from baseline to week 6 at doses 0.1 to 3.0 mg/kg. Antigen specificity was not determined for the clonally expanded peripheral T cells. Partial responders in the 0.1-3.0 mg/kg groups had among the lowest normalized peripheral clonal expansion, especially among CD8+ T cells. Low levels of normalized T-cell clonal expansion were also seen in some patients who did not respond. After ivuxolimab, expanded clones were on average more numerous among CD8+ T cells than among CD4+ T cells.

Genomic DNA was extracted from sorted cells for sequencing of the TCRbeta CDR3 region. TCRbeta CDR3 regions were sequenced using the immunoSEQ Assay. TCRdb's version of the immuneACCESS table is confined to in-frame rearrangements and falls short of the full clone set. An unresolved V gene accounts for under half of the shortfall where checked; the remainder is of unknown origin. Here the sample has about 35,000 clones; around 73% occur a single time. The ten top clones hold 9.5% to 15% of the sample. The trial excluded patients who had a history of autoimmune disease or were on systemic immunosuppression. Peripheral blood for TCR sequencing was drawn from every dose cohort at baseline, at cycle 4 day 1 and at cycle 7 day 1. Samples came from an open-label, multicenter, first-in-human phase I dose-escalation trial of ivuxolimab. Adults with locally advanced or metastatic melanoma, renal cell carcinoma, hepatocellular carcinoma or head and neck squamous cell carcinoma were enrolled in the trial. Before TCR sequencing, CD4+ T cells and CD8+ T cells from peripheral blood were sorted into separate populations.

From cysteine to phenylalanine, the CDR3 is 12 amino acids long. The only DNA kept is the CDR3, 36 bases in frame from the first base. V drops 6 bases and J drops 8 bases, leaving 13 bases in between. Taken from the germline V gene, the CDR1 and CDR2 loops are MNHNS and SASEGT. The source was CD4+ or CD8+ T cells sorted from blood, collected in a trial of the OX40 agonist ivuxolimab. This TCR was sampled from an adult with an advanced solid tumor such as melanoma, head and neck, liver or kidney cancer. The chain is assembled from TRBV6-1 and TRBJ1-2; 5 matching bases give a weak D call of TRBD1. The CDR3 region reads CASRGDQIGYTF. The DNA is TGTGCCAGCAGGGGGGATCAAATAGGCTACACCTTC.